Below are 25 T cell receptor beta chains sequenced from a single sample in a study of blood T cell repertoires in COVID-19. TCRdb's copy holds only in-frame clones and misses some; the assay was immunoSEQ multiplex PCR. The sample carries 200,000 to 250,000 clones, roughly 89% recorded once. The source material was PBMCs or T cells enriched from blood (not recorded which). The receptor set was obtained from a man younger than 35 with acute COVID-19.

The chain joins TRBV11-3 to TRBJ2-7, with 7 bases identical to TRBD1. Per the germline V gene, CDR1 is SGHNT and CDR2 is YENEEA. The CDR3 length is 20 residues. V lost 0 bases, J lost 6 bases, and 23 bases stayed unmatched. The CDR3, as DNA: TGTGCCAGCAGCTTAGAAGTTTACGGTGCAATGGGGACAGAGGTGGTCGAGCAGTACTTC. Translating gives CASSLEVYGAMGTEVVEQYF. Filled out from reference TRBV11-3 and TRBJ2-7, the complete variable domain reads EAGVVQSPRYKIIEKKQPVAFWCNPISGHNTLYWYLQNLGQGPELLIRYENEEAVDDSQLPKDRFSAERLKGVDSTLKIQPAELGDSAVYLCASSLEVYGAMGTEVVEQYFGPGTRLTVT.

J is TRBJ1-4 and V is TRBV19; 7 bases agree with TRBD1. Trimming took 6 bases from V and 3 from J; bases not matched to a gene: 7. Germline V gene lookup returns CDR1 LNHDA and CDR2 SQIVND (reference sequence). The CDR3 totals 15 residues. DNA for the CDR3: TGTGCCAGTAGGGGGACAGCGGCGGCTAATGAAAAACTGTTTTTT. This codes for CASRGTAAANEKLFF.

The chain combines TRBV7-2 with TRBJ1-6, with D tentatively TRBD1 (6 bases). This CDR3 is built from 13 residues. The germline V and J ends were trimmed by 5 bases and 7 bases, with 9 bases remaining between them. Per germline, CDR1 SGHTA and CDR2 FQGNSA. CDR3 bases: TGTGCCAGCAGCCTCACAGGGAATTCACCCCTCCACTTT. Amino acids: CASSLTGNSPLHF.

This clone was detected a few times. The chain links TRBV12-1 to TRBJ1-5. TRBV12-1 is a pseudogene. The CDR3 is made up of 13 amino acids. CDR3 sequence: CASSCVPGQPQHF. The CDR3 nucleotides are TGTGCCAGCAGCTGCGTACCCGGTCAGCCCCAGCATTTT.

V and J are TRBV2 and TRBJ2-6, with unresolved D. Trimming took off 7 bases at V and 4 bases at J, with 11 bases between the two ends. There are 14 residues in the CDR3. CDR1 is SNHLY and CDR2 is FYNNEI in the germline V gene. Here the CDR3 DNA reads TGTGCCAGCACCTCTGAGTCAGGGGCCAACGTCCTGACTTTC. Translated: CASTSESGANVLTF.

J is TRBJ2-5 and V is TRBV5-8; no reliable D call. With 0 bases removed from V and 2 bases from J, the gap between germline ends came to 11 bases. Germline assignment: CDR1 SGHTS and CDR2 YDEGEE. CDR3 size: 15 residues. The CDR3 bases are TGTGCCAGCAGCTTGGACAGAACCTCTCAAGAGACCCAGTACTTC. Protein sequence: CASSLDRTSQETQYF.

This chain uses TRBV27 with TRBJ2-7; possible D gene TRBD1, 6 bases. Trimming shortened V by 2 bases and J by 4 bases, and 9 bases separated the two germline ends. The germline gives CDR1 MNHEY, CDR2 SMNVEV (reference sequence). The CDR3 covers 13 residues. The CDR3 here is CASSLGTSYEQYF. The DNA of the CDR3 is TGTGCCAGCAGTTTAGGGACATCGTACGAGCAGTACTTC.

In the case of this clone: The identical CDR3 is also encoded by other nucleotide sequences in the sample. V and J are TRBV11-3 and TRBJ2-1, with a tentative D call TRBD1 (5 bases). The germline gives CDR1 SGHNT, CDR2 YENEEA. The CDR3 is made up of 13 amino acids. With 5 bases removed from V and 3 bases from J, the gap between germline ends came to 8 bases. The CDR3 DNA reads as TGTGCCAGCAGCCCAACAGGCTACAATGAGCAGTTCTTC. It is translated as CASSPTGYNEQFF.

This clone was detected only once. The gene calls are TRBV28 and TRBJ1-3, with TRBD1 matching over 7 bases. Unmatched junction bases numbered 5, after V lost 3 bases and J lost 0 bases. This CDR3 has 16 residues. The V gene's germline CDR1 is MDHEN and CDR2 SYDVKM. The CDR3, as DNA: TGTGCCAGCAGTTTCCGGACAGGAAGCTCTGGAAACACCATATATTTT. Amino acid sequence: CASSFRTGSSGNTIYF.

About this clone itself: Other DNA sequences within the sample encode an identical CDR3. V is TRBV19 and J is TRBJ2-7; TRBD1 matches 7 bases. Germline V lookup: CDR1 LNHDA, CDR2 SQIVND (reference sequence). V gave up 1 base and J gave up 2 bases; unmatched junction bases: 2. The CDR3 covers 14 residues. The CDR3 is CASSIGTGTYEQYF. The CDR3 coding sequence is TGTGCCAGTAGTATAGGGACAGGTACCTACGAGCAGTACTTC.

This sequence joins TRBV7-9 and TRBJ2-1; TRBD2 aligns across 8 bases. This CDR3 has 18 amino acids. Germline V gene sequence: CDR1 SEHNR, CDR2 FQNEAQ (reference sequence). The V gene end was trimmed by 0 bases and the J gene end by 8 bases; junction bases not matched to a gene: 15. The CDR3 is CASSLAGTGGPKLDEQFF. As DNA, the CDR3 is TGTGCCAGCAGCTTAGCGGGGACGGGAGGGCCGAAGCTTGATGAGCAGTTCTTC.

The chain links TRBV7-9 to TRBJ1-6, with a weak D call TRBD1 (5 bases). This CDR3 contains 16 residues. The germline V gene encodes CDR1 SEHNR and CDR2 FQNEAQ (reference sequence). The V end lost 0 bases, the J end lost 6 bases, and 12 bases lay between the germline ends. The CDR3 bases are TGTGCCAGCAGCTTAGCGAAGGCAGGGCCTAATTCACCCCTCCACTTT. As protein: CASSLAKAGPNSPLHF.

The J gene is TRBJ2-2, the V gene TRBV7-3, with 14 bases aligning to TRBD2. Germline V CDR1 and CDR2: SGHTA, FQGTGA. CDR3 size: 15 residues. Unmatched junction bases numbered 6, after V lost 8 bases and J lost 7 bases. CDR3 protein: CASGTSGSPGGELFF. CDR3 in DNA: TGTGCCAGCGGGACTAGCGGGAGTCCGGGCGGGGAGCTGTTTTTT.

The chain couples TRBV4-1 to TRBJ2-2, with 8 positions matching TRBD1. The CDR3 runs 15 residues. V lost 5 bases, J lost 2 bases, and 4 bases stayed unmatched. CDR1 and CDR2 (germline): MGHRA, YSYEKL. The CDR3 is CASSTRGPNTGELFF. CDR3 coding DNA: TGCGCCAGCAGCACCAGGGGGCCTAACACCGGGGAGCTGTTTTTT.

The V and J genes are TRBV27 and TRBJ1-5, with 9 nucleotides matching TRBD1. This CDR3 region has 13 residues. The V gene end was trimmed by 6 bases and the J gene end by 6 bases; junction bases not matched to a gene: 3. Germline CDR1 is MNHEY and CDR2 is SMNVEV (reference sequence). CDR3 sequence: CASSLGQGQPQHF. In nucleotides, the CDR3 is TGTGCCAGCAGCTTGGGACAGGGTCAGCCCCAGCATTTT.

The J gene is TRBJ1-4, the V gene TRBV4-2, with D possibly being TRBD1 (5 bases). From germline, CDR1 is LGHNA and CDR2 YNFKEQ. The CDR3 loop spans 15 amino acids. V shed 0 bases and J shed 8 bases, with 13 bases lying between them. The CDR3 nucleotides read TGTGCCAGCAGCCAAGAGGGGCTGGGGAGGGAAAAACTGTTTTTT. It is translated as CASSQEGLGREKLFF.

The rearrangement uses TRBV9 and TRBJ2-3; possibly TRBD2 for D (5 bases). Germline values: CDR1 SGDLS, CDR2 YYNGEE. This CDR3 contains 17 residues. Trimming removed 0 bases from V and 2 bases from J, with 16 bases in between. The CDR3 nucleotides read TGTGCCAGCAGCGTAGTTGAGGGATTGGGGTACACAGATACGCAGTATTTT. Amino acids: CASSVVEGLGYTDTQYF.

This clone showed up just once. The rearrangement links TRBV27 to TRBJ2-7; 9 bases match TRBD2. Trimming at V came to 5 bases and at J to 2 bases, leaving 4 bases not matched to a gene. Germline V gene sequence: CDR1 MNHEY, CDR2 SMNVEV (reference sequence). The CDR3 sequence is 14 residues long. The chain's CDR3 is CASSTAGGPYEQYF. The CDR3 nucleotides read TGTGCCAGCAGTACAGCGGGAGGCCCCTACGAGCAGTACTTC.

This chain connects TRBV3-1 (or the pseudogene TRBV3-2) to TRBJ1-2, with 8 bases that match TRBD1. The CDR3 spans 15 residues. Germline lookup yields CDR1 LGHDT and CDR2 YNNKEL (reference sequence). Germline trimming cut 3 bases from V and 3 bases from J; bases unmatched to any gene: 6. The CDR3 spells CASSQSDREDYGYTF. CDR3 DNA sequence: TGTGCCAGCAGCCAGTCGGACAGGGAGGACTATGGCTACACCTTC.

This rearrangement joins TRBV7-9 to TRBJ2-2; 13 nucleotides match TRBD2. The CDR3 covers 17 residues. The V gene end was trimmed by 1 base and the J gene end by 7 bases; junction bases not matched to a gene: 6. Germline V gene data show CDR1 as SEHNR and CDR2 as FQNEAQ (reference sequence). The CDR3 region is CASSLVEGLAGIGELFF. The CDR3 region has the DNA TGTGCCAGCAGCTTAGTAGAGGGACTAGCGGGAATCGGGGAGCTGTTTTTT.

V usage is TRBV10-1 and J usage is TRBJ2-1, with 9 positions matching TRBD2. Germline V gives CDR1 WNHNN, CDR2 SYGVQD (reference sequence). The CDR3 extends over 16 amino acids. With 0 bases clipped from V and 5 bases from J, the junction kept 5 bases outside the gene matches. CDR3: CASSESGGRADNEQFF. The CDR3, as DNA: TGCGCCAGCAGTGAGTCTGGCGGGAGGGCCGACAATGAGCAGTTCTTC.

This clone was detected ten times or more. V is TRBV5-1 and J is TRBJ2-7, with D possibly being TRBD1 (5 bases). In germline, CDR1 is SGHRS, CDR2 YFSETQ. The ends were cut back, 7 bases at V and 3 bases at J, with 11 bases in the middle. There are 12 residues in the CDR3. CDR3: CASVTGFYEQYF. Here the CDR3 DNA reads TGCGCCAGCGTTACAGGATTCTACGAGCAGTACTTC. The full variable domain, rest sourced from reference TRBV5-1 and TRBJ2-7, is KAGVTQTPRYLIKTRGQQVTLSCSPISGHRSVSWYQQTPGQGLQFLFEYFSETQRNKGNFPGRFSGRQFSNSRSEMNVSTLELGDSALYLCASVTGFYEQYFGPGTRLTVT.

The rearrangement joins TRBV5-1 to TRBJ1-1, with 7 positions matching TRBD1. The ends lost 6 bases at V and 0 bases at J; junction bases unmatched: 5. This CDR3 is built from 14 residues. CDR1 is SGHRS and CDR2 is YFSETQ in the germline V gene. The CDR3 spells CASTPDRVNTEAFF. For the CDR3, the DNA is TGCGCCAGCACCCCAGACAGGGTGAACACTGAAGCTTTCTTT.

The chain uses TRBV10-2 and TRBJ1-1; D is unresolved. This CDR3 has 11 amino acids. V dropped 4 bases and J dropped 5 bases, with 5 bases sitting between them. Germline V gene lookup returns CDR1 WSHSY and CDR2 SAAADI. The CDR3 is CASSAVTEAFF. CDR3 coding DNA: TGCGCCAGCAGTGCGGTGACTGAAGCTTTCTTT.

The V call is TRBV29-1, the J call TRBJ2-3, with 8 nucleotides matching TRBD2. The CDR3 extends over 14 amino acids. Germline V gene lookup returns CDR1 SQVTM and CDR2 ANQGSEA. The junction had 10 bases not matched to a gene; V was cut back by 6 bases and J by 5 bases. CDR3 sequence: CSVKSGGAGDTQYF. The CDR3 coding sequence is TGCAGCGTCAAGAGCGGGGGCGCGGGAGATACGCAGTATTTT.